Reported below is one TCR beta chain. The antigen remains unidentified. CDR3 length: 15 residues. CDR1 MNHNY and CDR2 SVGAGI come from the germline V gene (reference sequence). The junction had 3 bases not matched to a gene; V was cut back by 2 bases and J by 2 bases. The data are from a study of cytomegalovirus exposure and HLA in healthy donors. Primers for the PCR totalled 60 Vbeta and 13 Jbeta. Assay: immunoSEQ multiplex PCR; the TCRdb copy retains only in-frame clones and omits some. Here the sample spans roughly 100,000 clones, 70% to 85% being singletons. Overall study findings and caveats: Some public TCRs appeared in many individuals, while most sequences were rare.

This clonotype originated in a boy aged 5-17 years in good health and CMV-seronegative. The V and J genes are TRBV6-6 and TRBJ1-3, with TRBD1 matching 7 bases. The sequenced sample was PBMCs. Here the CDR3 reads CASSYAQGAGNTIYF. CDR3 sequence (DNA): TGTGCCAGCAGTTACGCCCAGGGGGCTGGAAACACCATATATTTT.